The clone carrying this T cell receptor beta chain was counted many times. The antigen remains undetermined. The junction had 5 bases not matched to a gene; V was cut back by 2 bases and J by 8 bases. Germline V gene data show CDR1 as KGHSH and CDR2 as LQKENI. The CDR3 runs to 15 residues. TCRdb passed the 5' RACE reads through MiXCR, listing each CDR3 protein once. This sample yields roughly 4,800 distinct CDR3 sequences, of which roughly 9% are seen a single time; around 29% belongs to the top ten. The data originate from a study of spatial heterogeneity in lung cancer. Study at large: Matched bulk RNA-seq provided a T cell module score, and TCR transcript counts in tumor regions correlated strongly with it.

Time point given: sample taken at primary tumor resection. Just over 70 TRACERx patients with early, untreated non-small cell lung cancer donated samples. Unsorted whole RNA from tumor, nontumor lung or frozen PBMC underwent sequencing. The study's findings and limits: Expanded intratumoral alpha and beta TCR counts tracked tumor mutation counts.

This TCR derives from a male donor with early-stage non-small cell lung cancer. The sample here was lung tumor tissue, taken at surgery. This chain uses TRBV18 with TRBJ2-1; 11 nucleotides line up with TRBD1. CDR3 DNA: TGTGCCAGCTCACCAGGGACAGGGGGGCGGCATGAGCAGTTCTTC. Translation gives CASSPGTGGRHEQFF.